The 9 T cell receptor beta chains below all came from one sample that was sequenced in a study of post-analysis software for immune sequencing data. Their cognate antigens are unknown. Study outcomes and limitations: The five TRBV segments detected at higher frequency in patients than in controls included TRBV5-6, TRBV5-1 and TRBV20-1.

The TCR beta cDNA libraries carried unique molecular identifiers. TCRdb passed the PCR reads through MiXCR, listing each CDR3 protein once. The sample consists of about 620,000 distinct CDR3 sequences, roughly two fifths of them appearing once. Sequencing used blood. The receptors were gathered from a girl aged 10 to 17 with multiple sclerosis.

The chain's CDR3 is CASSGWTEKDTQYF. DNA of the CDR3: TGTGCCAGCAGTGGCTGGACGGAAAAAGATACGCAGTATTTT. The rearrangement links TRBV12-3 or TRBV12-4 to TRBJ2-3; D not certain. V lost 5 bases, J lost 5 bases, and 14 bases lay in between. There are 14 residues in the CDR3.

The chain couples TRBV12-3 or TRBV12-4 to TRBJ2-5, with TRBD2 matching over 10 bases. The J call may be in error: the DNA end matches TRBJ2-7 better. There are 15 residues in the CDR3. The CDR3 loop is CASNPRGLAGDEQYF. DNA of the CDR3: TGTGCCAGCAACCCTAGGGGGCTAGCGGGAGACGAGCAGTACTTC.

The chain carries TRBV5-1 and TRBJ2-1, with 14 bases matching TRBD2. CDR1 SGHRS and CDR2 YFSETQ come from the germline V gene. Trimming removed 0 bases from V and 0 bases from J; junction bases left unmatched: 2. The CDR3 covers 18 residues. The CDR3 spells CASSLDGLAGGSYNEQFF. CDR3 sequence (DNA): TGCGCCAGCAGCTTGGATGGACTAGCGGGAGGCTCCTACAATGAGCAGTTCTTC.

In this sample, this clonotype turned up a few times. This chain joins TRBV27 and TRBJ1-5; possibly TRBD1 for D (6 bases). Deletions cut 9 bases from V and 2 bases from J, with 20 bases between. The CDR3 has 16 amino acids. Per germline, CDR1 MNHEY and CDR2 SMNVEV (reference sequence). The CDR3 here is CASSHGTPAGNQPQHF. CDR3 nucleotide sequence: TGTGCCAGTAGTCACGGGACACCGGCAGGCAATCAGCCCCAGCATTTT.

The CDR3: CASSQVASHEQYF. The CDR3 region has the DNA TGCGCCAGCAGCCAGGTAGCGAGCCACGAGCAGTACTTC. The rearrangement joins TRBV4-1 to TRBJ2-7, with D maybe TRBD2 (5 bases). The CDR3 is 13 residues long. V was shortened by 3 bases and J by 5 bases, with 11 bases between the two germline ends. Germline values: CDR1 MGHRA, CDR2 YSYEKL.

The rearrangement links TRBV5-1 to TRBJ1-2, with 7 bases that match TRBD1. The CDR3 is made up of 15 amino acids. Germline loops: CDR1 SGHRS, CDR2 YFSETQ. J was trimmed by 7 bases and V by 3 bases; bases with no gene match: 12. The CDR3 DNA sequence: TGCGCCAGCAGCTCCAACACAGGGGCCAGGGGTGGCTACACCTTC. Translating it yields CASSSNTGARGGYTF.

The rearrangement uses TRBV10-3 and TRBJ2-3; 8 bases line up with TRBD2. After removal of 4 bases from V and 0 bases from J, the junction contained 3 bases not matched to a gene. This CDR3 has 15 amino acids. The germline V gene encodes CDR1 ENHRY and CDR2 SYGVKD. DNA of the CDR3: TGTGCCATCAGTGGGACTAGCAGCAGCACAGATACGCAGTATTTT. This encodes CAISGTSSSTDTQYF.

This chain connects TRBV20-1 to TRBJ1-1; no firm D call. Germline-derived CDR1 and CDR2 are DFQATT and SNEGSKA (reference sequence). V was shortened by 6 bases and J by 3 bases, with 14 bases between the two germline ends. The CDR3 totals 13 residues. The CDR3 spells CSATDGRDTEAFF. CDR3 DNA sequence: TGCAGTGCGACCGACGGGAGGGACACTGAAGCTTTCTTT.

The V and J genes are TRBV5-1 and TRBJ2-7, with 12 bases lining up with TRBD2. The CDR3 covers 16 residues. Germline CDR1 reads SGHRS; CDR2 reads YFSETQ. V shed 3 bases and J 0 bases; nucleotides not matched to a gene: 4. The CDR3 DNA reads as TGCGCCAGCAGCTACAGGACTAGCGGGATCTCCTACGAGCAGTACTTC. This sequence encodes CASSYRTSGISYEQYF.